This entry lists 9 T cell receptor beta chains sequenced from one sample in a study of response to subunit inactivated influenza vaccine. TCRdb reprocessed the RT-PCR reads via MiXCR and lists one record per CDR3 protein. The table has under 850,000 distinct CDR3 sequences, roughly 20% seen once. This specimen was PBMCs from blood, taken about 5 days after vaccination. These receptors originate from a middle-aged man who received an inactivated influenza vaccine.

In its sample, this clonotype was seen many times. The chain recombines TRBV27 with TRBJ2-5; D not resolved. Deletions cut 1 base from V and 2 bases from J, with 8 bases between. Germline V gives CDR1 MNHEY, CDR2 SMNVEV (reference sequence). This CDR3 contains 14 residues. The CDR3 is CASSLFSGQETQYF. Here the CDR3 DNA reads TGTGCCAGCAGTTTATTTAGTGGGCAAGAGACCCAGTACTTC.

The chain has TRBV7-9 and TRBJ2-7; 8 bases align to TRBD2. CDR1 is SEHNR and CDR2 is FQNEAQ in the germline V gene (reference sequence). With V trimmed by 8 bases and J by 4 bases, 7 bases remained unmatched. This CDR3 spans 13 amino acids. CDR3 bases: TGTGCCAGCGCGAGGCGGGAGGCTTACGAGCAGTACTTC. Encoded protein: CASARREAYEQYF.

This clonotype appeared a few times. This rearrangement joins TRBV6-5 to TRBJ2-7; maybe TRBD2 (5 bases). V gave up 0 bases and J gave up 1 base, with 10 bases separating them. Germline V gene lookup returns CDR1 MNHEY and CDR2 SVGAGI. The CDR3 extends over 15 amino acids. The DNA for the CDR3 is TGTGCCAGCAGTTACTCGCAGCGGCTTTCCTACGAGCAGTACTTC. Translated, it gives CASSYSQRLSYEQYF.

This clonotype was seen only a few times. The CDR3 DNA is TGTGCCAGCAGCCAACGGGCGCCGGGTTTTTCACCCCTCCACTTT. This encodes CASSQRAPGFSPLHF. V gene TRBV3-1 combines with J gene TRBJ1-6; no clear D gene. Trimming cost V 2 bases and J 9 bases, with 14 bases left between them. CDR3 length: 15 residues. From germline, CDR1 is LGHDT and CDR2 YNNKEL (reference sequence).

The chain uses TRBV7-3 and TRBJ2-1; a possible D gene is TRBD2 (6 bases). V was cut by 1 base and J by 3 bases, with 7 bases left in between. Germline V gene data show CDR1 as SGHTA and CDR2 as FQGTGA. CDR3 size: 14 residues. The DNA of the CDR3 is TGTGCCAGCAGCTTAAACGGGGGCTACAATGAGCAGTTCTTC. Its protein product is CASSLNGGYNEQFF.

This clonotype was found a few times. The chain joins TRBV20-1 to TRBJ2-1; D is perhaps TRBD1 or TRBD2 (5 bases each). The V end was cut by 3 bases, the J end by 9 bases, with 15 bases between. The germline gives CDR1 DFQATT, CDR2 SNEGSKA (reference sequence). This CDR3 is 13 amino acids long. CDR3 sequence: CSASLGEFTEQFF. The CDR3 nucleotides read TGCAGTGCTAGTCTGGGGGAGTTTACTGAGCAGTTCTTC.

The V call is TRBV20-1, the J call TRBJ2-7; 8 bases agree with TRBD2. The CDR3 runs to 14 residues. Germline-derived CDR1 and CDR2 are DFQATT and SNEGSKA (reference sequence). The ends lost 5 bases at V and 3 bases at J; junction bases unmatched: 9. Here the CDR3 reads CSASGLLADYEQYF. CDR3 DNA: TGCAGTGCTTCAGGTCTACTAGCGGACTACGAGCAGTACTTC.

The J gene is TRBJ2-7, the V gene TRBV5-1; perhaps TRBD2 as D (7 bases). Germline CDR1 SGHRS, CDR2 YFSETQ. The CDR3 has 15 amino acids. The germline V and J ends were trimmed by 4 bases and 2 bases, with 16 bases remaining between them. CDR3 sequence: CASSPRGRGTYEQYF. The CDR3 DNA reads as TGCGCCAGCAGCCCAAGGGGGAGGGGAACCTACGAGCAGTACTTC.

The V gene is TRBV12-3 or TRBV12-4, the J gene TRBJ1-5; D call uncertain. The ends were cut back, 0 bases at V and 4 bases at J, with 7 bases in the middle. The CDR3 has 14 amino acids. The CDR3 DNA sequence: TGTGCCAGCAGTTTAGCGAAATCTAATCAGCCCCAGCATTTT. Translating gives CASSLAKSNQPQHF.